Listed below are T cell receptor beta chains from one sample, sequenced in a study of beta chain features in type 1 diabetes. The assay was immunoSEQ multiplex PCR, and TCRdb's table has in-frame clones only and misses some. The data hold 250,000 to 300,000 clones, with roughly 24% observed a single time. Sequencing input: naive CD4+ T cells from blood. The receptors were sampled from a woman aged 25 to 45 with type 1 diabetes. CDR3s include the opening cysteine and the closing phenylalanine or tryptophan. The D gene is left open where the match is weak. Clone size, where shown, is once, few, many, or a class for clones that have expanded.

NA	TRBV15	once	TRBJ1-2	CATSREYGGTYTF	TGTGCCACCAGCAGAGAGTACGGGGGAACCTACACCTTC
NA	TRBV7-9	NA	TRBJ2-1	CASSLMIGMDNEQFF	TGTGCCAGCAGCTTAATGATCGGGATGGACAATGAGCAGTTCTTC
NA	TRBV11-2	few	TRBJ1-5	CASSPNEGESNQPQHF	TGTGCCAGCAGCCCGAATGAGGGAGAGAGCAATCAGCCCCAGCATTTT
TRBD1	TRBV29-1	few	TRBJ2-7	CSVTRGQGGEQYF	TGCAGCGTTACTCGCGGACAGGGGGGCGAGCAGTACTTC
NA	TRBV10-3	few	TRBJ2-7	CAISARQEDEQYF	TGTGCCATCAGTGCCCGTCAGGAGGACGAGCAGTACTTC
NA	TRBV30	few	TRBJ2-3	CAWSVVGTDTQYF	TGTGCCTGGAGTGTAGTAGGCACAGATACGCAGTATTTT
TRBD2	TRBV30	few	TRBJ2-1	CAWSTLGLAAFF	TGTGCCTGGAGTACCTTGGGACTAGCCGCGTTCTTC
TRBD2	TRBV7-9	NA	TRBJ2-1	CASIEGGYEQFF	TGTGCCAGCATAGAGGGAGGGTATGAGCAGTTCTTC
NA	TRBV5-1	few	TRBJ2-1	CASSLASVNEQFF	TGCGCCAGCAGCTTGGCCTCAGTCAATGAGCAGTTCTTC
NA	TRBV4-1	few	TRBJ2-1	CASSQTQSRIHEQFF	TGCGCCAGCAGCCAGACCCAAAGCAGGATCCATGAGCAGTTCTTC
NA	TRBV6-5	few	TRBJ2-7	CASSAAPAVYEQYF	TGTGCCAGCAGTGCAGCCCCGGCGGTCTACGAGCAGTACTTC
NA	TRBV19	NA	TRBJ1-1	CASSQDKNTEAFF	TGTGCCAGTAGCCAGGACAAGAACACTGAAGCTTTCTTT
NA	TRBV4-2	few	TRBJ2-5	CASSQDLEGETQYF	TGTGCCAGCAGCCAAGATCTGGAGGGAGAGACCCAGTACTTC
NA	TRBV7-9	NA	TRBJ2-5	CASSLANRGGVQETQYF	TGTGCCAGCAGCTTAGCGAACCGCGGAGGCGTTCAAGAGACCCAGTACTTC
TRBD2	TRBV10-3	NA	TRBJ2-3	CAIRTSGGTDTQYF	TGTGCCATCCGGACTAGCGGAGGCACAGATACGCAGTATTTT
NA	TRBV28	NA	TRBJ1-5	CASKDSGYSNQPQHF	TGTGCCAGCAAGGACAGTGGGTATAGCAATCAGCCCCAGCATTTT
NA	TRBV15	NA	TRBJ1-1	CATSRDLGLVNTEAFF	TGTGCCACCAGCAGAGATCTTGGGCTCGTGAACACTGAAGCTTTCTTT
NA	TRBV2	NA	TRBJ2-1	CASMIRGESYNEQFF	TGTGCCAGCATGATTCGAGGCGAATCCTACAATGAGCAGTTCTTC
NA	TRBV30	few	TRBJ2-1	CAWTSYNEQFF	TGTGCCTGGACTAGTTACAATGAGCAGTTCTTC
NA	TRBV5-1	NA	TRBJ1-5	CASSFTSNQPQHF	TGCGCCAGCAGCTTCACAAGCAATCAGCCCCAGCATTTT
TRBD2	TRBV11-2	few	TRBJ2-7	CASSDVGDYTYEQYF	TGTGCCAGCAGCGACGTCGGGGACTACACCTACGAGCAGTACTTC
TRBD2	TRBV5-1	few	TRBJ2-5	CASSGISGSFETQYF	TGCGCCAGCAGCGGGATTAGCGGGAGCTTTGAGACCCAGTACTTC
TRBD1	TRBV18	few	TRBJ2-1	CASSDRQGLGNEQFF	TGTGCCAGCTCAGATAGACAGGGCCTGGGAAATGAGCAGTTCTTC
NA	TRBV30	few	TRBJ1-2	CAWSERLYGYTF	TGTGCCTGGAGTGAGCGGTTATATGGCTACACCTTC
TRBD2	TRBV4-2	few	TRBJ2-7	CASSQAPLAGGSYEQYF	TGTGCCAGCAGCCAAGCCCCCCTAGCGGGAGGGTCCTACGAGCAGTACTTC
TRBD2	TRBV18	few	TRBJ2-7	CASSSSNGLAGTSYEQYF	TGTGCCAGCTCGTCCAGCAACGGACTAGCGGGGACCTCCTACGAGCAGTACTTC
TRBD2	TRBV30	few	TRBJ2-3	CAWRGVAGSTDTQYF	TGTGCCTGGAGAGGAGTAGCGGGAAGCACAGATACGCAGTATTTT
TRBD1	TRBV7-7	NA	TRBJ2-5	CASSSTGNQETQYF	TGTGCTAGCAGCTCGACAGGGAACCAAGAGACCCAGTACTTC
TRBD2	TRBV29-1	NA	TRBJ2-5	CSVATSGSIEETQYF	TGCAGCGTCGCCACTAGCGGGAGTATTGAGGAGACCCAGTACTTC
NA	TRBV19	NA	TRBJ2-7	CASSGQTGPYEQYF	TGTGCCAGTAGTGGACAGACAGGACCCTACGAGCAGTACTTC
NA	TRBV27	NA	TRBJ2-5	CASSPLLGTQYF	TGTGCCAGCTCCCCCCTACTTGGGACCCAGTACTTC
TRBD1	TRBV7-9	NA	TRBJ1-1	CASSLRGLDTEAFF	TGTGCCAGCAGCCTAAGGGGGCTTGACACTGAAGCTTTCTTT
TRBD2	TRBV4-2	few	TRBJ2-5	CASSQARTSGTETQYF	TGTGCCAGCAGCCAAGCCAGGACTAGCGGGACAGAGACCCAGTACTTC
NA	TRBV30	NA	TRBJ2-1	CAWAVGGTYNEQFF	TGTGCCTGGGCCGTGGGGGGAACCTACAATGAGCAGTTCTTC
NA	TRBV11-2	NA	TRBJ2-5	CASSLALAGETQYF	TGTGCCAGCAGCTTGGCACTAGCAGGGGAGACCCAGTACTTC
NA	TRBV28	few	TRBJ1-5	CASSEGGMGNQPQHF	TGTGCCAGCAGCGAAGGGGGAATGGGCAATCAGCCCCAGCATTTT